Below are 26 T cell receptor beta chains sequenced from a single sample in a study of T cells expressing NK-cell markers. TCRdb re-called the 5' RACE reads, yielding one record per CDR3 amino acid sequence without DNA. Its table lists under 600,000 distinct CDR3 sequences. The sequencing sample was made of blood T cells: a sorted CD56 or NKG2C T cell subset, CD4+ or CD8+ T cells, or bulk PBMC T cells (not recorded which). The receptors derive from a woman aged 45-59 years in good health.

The CDR3 protein is CASSPGTSGRFGVEQFF. The chain employs TRBV11-3 and TRBJ2-1; the TCRdb D gene call, TRBD2, has no DNA to confirm it. Germline V gene lookup returns CDR1 SGHNT and CDR2 YENEEA. CDR3 length equals 17 residues.

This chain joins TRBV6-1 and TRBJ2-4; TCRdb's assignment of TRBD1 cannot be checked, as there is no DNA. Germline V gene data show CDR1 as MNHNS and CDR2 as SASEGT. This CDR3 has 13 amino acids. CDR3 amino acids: CASRVSPGNIQYF.

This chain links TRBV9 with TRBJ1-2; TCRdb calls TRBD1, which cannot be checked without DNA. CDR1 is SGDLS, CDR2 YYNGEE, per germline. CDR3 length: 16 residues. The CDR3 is CASSVVTGGFNYGYTF.

CDR3 sequence reads: CASSLAGTQVQYF. V and J are TRBV5-1 and TRBJ2-4; TCRdb lists TRBD1, though no DNA is available to test this call. CDR1 and CDR2 (germline): SGHRS, YFSETQ. The CDR3 contains 13 residues.

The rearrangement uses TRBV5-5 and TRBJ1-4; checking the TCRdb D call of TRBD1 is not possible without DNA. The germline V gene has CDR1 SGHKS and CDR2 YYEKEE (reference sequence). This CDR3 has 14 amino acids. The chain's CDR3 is CASSETGEEEKLFF. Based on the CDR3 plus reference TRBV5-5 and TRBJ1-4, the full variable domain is DAGVTQSPTHLIKTRGQQVTLRCSPISGHKSVSWYQQVLGQGPQFIFQYYEKEERGRGNFPDRFSARQFPNYSSELNVNALLLGDSALYLCASSETGEEEKLFFGSGTQLSVL.

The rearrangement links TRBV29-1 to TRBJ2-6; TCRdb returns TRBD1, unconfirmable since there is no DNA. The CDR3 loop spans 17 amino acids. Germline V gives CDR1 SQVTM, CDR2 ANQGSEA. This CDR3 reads CSVPTGAPGSGANVLTF.

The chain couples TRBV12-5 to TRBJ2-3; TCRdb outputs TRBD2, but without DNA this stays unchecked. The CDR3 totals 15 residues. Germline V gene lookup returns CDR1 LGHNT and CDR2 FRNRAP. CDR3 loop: CASGTGRRVTDTQYF.

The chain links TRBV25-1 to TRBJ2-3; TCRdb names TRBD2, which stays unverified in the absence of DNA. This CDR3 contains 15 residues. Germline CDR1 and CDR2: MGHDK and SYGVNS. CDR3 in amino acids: CASSESSGSTDTQYF.

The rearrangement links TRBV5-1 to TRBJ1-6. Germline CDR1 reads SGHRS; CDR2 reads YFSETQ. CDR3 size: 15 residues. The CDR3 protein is CASSLIPKENSPLHF.

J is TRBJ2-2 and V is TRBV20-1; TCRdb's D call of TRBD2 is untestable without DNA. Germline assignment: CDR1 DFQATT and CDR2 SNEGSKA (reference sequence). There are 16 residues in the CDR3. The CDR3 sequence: CSARGVAGGRTGELFF.

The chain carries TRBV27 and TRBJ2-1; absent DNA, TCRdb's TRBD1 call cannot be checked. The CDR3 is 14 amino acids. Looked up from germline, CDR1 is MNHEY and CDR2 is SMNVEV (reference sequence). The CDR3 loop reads CASRLGQTYNEQFF.

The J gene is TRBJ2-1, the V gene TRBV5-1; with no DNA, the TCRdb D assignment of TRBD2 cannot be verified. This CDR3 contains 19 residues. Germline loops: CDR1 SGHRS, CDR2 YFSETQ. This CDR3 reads CASSSQGGLAPSSYNEQFF.

Here the CDR3 reads CASSQVYREHEQYF. The V call is TRBV3-1, the J call TRBJ2-7; the D gene TCRdb calls, TRBD2, cannot be checked with no DNA. The CDR3 runs 14 residues. Per the germline V gene, CDR1 is LGHDT and CDR2 is YNNKEL (reference sequence).

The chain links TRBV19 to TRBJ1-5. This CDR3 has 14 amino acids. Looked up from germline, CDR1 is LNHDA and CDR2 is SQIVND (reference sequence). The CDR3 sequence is CASSIVRTNQPQHF.

The chain's CDR3 is CSASGGSLADTQYF. The chain combines TRBV20-1 with TRBJ2-3; TCRdb's D call of TRBD2 is untestable without DNA. Germline CDR1 reads DFQATT; CDR2 reads SNEGSKA (reference sequence). The CDR3 has 14 residues.

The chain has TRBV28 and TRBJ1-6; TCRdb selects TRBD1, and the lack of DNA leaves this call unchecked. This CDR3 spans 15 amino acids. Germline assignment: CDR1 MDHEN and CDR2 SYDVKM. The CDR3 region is CASSLYQGVNSPLHF.

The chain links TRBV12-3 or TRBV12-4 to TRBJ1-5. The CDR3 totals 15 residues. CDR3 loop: CASSLLGGGNQPQHF.

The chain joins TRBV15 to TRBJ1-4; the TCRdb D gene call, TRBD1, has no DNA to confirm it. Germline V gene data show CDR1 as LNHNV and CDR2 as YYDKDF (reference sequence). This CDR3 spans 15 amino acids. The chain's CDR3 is CATSPSWDTNEKLFF.

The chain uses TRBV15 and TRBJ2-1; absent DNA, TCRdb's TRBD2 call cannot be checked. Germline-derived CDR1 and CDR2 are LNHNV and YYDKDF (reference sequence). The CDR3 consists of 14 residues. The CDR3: CATSTGGVGYEQFF.

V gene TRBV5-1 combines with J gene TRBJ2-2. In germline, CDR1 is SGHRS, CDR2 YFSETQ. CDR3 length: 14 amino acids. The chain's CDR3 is CASFYNSNTGELFF.

The CDR3 spells CASSGLRPGREQFF. The chain has TRBV25-1 and TRBJ2-1; TCRdb indicates TRBD1, and absent DNA this call remains unverified. Germline values: CDR1 MGHDK, CDR2 SYGVNS. The CDR3 runs 14 residues. Variable domain in full (rest from reference TRBV25-1 and TRBJ2-1): EADIYQTPRYLVIGTGKKITLECSQTMGHDKMYWYQQDPGMELHLIHYSYGVNSTEKGDLSSESTVSRIRTEHFPLTLESARPSHTSQYLCASSGLRPGREQFFGPGTRLTVL.

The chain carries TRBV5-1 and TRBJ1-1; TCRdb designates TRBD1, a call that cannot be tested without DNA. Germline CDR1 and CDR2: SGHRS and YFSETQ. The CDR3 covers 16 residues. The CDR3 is CASSLQLLGGITEAFF.

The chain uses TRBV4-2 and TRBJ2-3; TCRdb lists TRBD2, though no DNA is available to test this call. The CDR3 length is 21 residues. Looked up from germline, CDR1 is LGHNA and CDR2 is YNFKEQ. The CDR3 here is CASSQDVGPGLAGGSSDTQYF.

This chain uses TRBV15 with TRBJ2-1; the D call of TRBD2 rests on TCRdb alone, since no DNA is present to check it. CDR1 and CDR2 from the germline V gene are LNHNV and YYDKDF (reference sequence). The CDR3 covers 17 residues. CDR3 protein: CATSRDSGRAIYNEQFF.

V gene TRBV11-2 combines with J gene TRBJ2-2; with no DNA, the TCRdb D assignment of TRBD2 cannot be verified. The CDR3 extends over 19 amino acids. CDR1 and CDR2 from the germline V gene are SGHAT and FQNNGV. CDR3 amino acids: CASRPIVRGRAGTPGELFF.

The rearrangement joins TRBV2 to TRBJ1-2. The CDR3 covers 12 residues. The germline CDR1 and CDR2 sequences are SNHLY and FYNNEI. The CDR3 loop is CASRMGSYGYTF.